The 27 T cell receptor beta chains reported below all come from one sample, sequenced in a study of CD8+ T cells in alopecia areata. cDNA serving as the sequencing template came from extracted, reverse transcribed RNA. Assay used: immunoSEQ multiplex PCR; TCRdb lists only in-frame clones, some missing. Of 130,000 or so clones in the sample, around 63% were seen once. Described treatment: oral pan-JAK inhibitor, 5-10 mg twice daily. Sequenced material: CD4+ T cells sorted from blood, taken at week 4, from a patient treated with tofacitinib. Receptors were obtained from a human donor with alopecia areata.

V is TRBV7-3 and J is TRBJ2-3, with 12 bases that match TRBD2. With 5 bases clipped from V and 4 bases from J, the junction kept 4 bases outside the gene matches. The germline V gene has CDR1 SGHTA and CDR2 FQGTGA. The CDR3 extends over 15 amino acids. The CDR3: CASSRLAGVSDTQYF. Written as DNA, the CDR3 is TGTGCCAGCAGCCGACTAGCGGGAGTGTCAGATACGCAGTATTTT. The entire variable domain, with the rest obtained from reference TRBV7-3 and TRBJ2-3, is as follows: GAGVSQTPSNKVTEKGKYVELRCDPISGHTALYWYRQSLGQGPEFLIYFQGTGAADDSGLPNDRFFAVRPEGSVSTLKIQRTERGDSAVYLCASSRLAGVSDTQYFGPGTRLTVL.

The CDR3: CASRLAGQETQYF. For the CDR3, the DNA is TGTGCCAGCCGGCTAGCGGGACAAGAGACCCAGTACTTC. The rearrangement joins TRBV5-4 to TRBJ2-5, with 9 positions matching TRBD2. Germline V gene sequence: CDR1 SGHNT, CDR2 YYREEE (reference sequence). The CDR3 is made up of 13 amino acids. V lost 7 bases and J lost 2; bases outside the gene matches: 3.

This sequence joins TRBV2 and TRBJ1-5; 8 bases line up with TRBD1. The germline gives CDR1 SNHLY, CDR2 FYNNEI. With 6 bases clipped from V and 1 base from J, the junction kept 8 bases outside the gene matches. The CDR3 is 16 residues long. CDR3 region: CASSPGQGGSNQPQHF. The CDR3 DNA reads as TGTGCCAGCAGCCCCGGACAGGGCGGGAGCAATCAGCCCCAGCATTTT.

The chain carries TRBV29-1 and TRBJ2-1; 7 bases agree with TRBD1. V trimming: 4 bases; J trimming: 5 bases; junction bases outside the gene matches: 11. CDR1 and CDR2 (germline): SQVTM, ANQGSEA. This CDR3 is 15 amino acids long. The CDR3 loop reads CSVVPGTDPNNEQFF. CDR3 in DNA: TGCAGCGTTGTCCCCGGGACAGATCCTAACAATGAGCAGTTCTTC.

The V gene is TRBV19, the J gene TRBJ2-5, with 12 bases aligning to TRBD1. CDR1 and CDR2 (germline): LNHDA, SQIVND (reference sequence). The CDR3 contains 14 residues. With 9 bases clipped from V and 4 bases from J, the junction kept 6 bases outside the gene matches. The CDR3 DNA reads TGTGCCAGCAGGGACAGGGGGCGAGGAGAGACCCAGTACTTC. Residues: CASRDRGRGETQYF.

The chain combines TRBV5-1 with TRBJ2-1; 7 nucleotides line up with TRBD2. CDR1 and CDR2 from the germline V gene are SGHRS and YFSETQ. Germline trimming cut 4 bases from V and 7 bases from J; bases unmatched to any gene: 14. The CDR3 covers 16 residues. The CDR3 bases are TGCGCCAGCAGCCGGGTTGCGGGGGTTGGGAAAAATGAGCAGTTCTTC. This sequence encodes CASSRVAGVGKNEQFF.

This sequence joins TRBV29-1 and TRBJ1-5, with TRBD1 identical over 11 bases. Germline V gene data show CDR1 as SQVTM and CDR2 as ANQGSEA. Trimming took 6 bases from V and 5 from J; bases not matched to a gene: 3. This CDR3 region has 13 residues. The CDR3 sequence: CSVGTGGDQPQHF. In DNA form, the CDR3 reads TGCAGCGTCGGGACAGGGGGAGATCAGCCCCAGCATTTT.

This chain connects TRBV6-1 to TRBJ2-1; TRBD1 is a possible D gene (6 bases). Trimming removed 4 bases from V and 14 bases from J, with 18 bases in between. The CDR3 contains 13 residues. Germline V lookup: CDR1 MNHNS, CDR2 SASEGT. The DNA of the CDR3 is TGTGCCAGCAGTGTCGTAGCGCCCTACAGGGAGTTCTTC. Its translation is CASSVVAPYREFF.

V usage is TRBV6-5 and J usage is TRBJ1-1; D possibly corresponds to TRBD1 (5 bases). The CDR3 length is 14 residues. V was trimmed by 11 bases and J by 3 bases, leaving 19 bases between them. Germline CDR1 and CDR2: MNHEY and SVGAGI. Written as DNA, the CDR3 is TGTGCCGGGAAACCGGGACGGTGGGACACTGAAGCTTTCTTT. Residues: CAGKPGRWDTEAFF.

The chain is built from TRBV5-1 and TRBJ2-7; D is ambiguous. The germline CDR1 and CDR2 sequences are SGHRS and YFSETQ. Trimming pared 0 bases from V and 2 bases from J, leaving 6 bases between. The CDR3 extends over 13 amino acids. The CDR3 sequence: CASSLDSTYEQYF. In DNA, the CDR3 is TGCGCCAGCAGCTTGGACAGCACCTACGAGCAGTACTTC.

CDR3 region: CASIGQVDTKGTQYF. The CDR3 DNA reads TGTGCCAGCATTGGACAGGTCGACACCAAAGGGACCCAGTACTTC. V and J are TRBV6-5 and TRBJ2-5, with TRBD1 matching 7 bases. Germline CDR1 and CDR2: MNHEY and SVGAGI. The CDR3 consists of 15 residues. J gave up 7 bases and V 7 bases, and 15 bases lay outside the gene matches.

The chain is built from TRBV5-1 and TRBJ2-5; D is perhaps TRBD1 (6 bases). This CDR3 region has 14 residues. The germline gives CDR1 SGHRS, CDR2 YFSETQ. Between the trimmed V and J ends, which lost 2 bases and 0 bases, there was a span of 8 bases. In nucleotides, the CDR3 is TGCGCCAGCAGCTTATCAGGGGACCAAGAGACCCAGTACTTC. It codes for CASSLSGDQETQYF.

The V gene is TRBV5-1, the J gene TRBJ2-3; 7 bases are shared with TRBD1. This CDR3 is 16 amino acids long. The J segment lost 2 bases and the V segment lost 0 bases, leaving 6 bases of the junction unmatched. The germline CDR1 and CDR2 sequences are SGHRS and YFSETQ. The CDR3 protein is CASSLGQRGPTDTQYF. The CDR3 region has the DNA TGCGCCAGCAGCTTGGGCCAAAGGGGGCCCACAGATACGCAGTATTTT.

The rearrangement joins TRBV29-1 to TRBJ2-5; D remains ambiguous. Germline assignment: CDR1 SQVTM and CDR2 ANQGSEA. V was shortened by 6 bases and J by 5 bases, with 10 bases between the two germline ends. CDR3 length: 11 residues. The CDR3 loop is CSVQRDETQYF. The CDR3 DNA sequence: TGCAGCGTCCAGAGAGACGAGACCCAGTACTTC.

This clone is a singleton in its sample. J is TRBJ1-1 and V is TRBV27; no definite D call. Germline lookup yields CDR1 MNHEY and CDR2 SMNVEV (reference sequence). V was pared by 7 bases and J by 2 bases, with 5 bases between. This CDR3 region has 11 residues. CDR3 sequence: CASMSNTEAFF. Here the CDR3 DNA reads TGTGCCAGCATGAGTAACACTGAAGCTTTCTTT.

The DNA of the CDR3 is TGCGCCAGCAGCTTGGTTGCAGGGGCGAACACCGGGGAGCTGTTTTTT. This sequence encodes CASSLVAGANTGELFF. J is TRBJ2-2 and V is TRBV5-1; D might be TRBD1 (6 bases). The length of the CDR3 is 16 residues. Germline V gene sequence: CDR1 SGHRS, CDR2 YFSETQ. V was clipped by 0 bases and J by 0 bases, with 9 bases between them. The full variable domain, rest sourced from reference TRBV5-1 and TRBJ2-2, is KAGVTQTPRYLIKTRGQQVTLSCSPISGHRSVSWYQQTPGQGLQFLFEYFSETQRNKGNFPGRFSGRQFSNSRSEMNVSTLELGDSALYLCASSLVAGANTGELFFGEGSRLTVL.

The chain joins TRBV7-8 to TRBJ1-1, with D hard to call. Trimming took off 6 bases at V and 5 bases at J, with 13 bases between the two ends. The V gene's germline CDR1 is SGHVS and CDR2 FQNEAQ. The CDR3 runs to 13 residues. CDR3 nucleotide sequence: TGTGCCAGCAGACGAACAGTAGGGACTGAAGCTTTCTTT. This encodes CASRRTVGTEAFF.

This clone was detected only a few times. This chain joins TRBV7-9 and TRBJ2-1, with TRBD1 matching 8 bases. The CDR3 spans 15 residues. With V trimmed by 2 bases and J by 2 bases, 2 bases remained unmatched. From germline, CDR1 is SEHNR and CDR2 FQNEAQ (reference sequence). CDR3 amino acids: CASSLIQGAYNEQFF. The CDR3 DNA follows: TGTGCCAGCAGCTTAATACAGGGGGCCTACAATGAGCAGTTCTTC.

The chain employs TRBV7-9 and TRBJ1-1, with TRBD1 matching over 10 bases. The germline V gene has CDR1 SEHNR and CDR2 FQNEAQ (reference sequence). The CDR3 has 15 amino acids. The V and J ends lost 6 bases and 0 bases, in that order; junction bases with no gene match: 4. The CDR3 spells CASRGQGLMNTEAFF. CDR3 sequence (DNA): TGTGCCAGCAGGGGACAGGGGCTGATGAACACTGAAGCTTTCTTT. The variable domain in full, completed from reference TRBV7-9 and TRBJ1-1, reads DTGVSQNPRHKITKRGQNVTFRCDPISEHNRLYWYRQTLGQGPEFLTYFQNEAQLEKSRLLSDRFSAERPKGSFSTLEIQRTEQGDSAMYLCASRGQGLMNTEAFFGQGTRLTVV.

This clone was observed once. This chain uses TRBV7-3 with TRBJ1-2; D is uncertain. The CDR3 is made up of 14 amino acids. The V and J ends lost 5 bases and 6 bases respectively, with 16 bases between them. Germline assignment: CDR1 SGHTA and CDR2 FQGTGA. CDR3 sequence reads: CASSPGFQRDGYTF. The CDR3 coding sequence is TGTGCCAGCAGCCCGGGATTTCAGCGGGATGGCTACACCTTC.

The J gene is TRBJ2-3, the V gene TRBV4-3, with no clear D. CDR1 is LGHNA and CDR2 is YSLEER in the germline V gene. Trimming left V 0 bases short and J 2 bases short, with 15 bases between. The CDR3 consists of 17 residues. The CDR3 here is CASSQEPPRIHTDTQYF. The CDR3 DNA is TGCGCCAGCAGCCAAGAGCCCCCACGGATACACACAGATACGCAGTATTTT.

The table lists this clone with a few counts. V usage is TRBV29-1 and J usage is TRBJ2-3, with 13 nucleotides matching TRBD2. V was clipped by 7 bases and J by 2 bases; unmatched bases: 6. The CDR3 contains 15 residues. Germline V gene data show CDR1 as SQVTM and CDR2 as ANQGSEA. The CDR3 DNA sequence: TGCAGCGCAAGCGGGACTAGCGGGGCCACAGATACGCAGTATTTT. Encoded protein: CSASGTSGATDTQYF.

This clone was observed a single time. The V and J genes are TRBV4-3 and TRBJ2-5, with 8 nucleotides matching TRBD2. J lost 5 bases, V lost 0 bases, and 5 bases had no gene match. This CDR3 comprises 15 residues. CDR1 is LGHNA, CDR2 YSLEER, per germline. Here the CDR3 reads CASSQDIGGGETQYF. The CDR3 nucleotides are TGCGCCAGCAGCCAAGATATCGGGGGGGGTGAGACCCAGTACTTC.

CDR3 protein: CSVRTRGANEQYF. For the CDR3, the DNA is TGCAGCGTCCGAACCCGGGGGGCAAACGAGCAGTACTTC. This sequence joins TRBV29-1 and TRBJ2-5; the D gene is possibly TRBD2 (7 bases). The DNA end is a closer match to TRBJ2-7, so the J assignment may be wrong. The germline V gene has CDR1 SQVTM and CDR2 ANQGSEA. The CDR3 totals 13 residues.

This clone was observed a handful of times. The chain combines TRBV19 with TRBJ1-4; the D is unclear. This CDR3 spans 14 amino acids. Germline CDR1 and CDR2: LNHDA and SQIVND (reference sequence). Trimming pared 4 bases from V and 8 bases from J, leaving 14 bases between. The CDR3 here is CASSKEGRREKLFF. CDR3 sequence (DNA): TGTGCCAGTAGTAAGGAGGGAAGGCGAGAAAAACTGTTTTTT. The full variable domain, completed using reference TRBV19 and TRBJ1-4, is DGGITQSPKYLFRKEGQNVTLSCEQNLNHDAMYWYRQDPGQGLRLIYYSQIVNDFQKGDIAEGYSVSREKKESFPLTVTSAQKNPTAFYLCASSKEGRREKLFFGSGTQLSVL.

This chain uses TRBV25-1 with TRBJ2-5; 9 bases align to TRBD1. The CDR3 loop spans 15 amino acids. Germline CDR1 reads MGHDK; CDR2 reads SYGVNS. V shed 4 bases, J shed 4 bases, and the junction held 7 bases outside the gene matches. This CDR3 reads CASSGGQGFGETQYF. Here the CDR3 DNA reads TGTGCCAGCAGTGGGGGACAGGGCTTTGGAGAGACCCAGTACTTC.

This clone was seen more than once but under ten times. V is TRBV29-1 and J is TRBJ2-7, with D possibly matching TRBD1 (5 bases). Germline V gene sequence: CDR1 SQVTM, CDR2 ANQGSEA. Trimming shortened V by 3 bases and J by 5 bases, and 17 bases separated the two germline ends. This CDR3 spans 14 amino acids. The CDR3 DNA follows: TGCAGCGTTGATGCTGCAGGGCGCCAACACGAGCAGTACTTC. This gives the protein CSVDAAGRQHEQYF.